This is a list of T cell receptor beta chains from one sample in a study of blood T cells in healthy people across ages. TCRdb reanalysed the 5' RACE reads using MiXCR and keeps one entry per CDR3 protein. Of 750,000 to 1,000,000 distinct CDR3 sequences listed, roughly 28% are singletons. Another study also made use of these data, one on T cells of mothers and their children.

Material: blood. Receptors were obtained from a woman in her thirties or forties in good health. The CDR3 runs from the conserved cysteine through the conserved F or W. Each record gives: V gene, clone size, J gene, D gene, CDR3 protein, CDR3 DNA. The D gene is left open where the match is weak. Clone size appears in some rows only: once, few, many, or a class for an expanded clone.

V: TRBV7-2; size: few; J: TRBJ2-1; D: TRBD2; CDR3: CASSPRLAGGYNEQFF; DNA: TGTGCCAGCAGCCCCCGACTAGCGGGGGGGTACAATGAGCAGTTCTTC
V: TRBV7-9; size: -; J: TRBJ2-7; D: -; CDR3: CASSLTTGPGREQYF; DNA: TGTGCCAGCAGCTTAACGACAGGGCCGGGGAGGGAGCAGTACTTC
V: TRBV19; size: -; J: TRBJ1-1; D: -; CDR3: CASSNRDNQAFF; DNA: TGTGCCAGTAGTAACCGGGACAACCAAGCTTTCTTT
V: TRBV5-1; size: few; J: TRBJ1-1; D: -; CDR3: CASSLGIETEAFF; DNA: TGCGCCAGCAGCTTGGGTATCGAGACTGAAGCTTTCTTT
V: TRBV19; size: few; J: TRBJ1-5; D: -; CDR3: CASSIGVSNQPQHF; DNA: TGTGCCAGTAGTATCGGGGTTAGCAATCAGCCCCAGCATTTT
V: TRBV7-9; size: -; J: TRBJ2-1; D: -; CDR3: CASNWAGGAYNEQFF; DNA: TGTGCCAGCAACTGGGCTGGGGGCGCCTACAATGAGCAGTTCTTC
V: TRBV12-3/TRBV12-4; size: -; J: TRBJ1-1; D: -; CDR3: CASSTDPGGIEAFF; DNA: TGTGCCAGCAGTACTGACCCCGGGGGCATAGAAGCTTTCTTT
V: TRBV7-3; size: many; J: TRBJ2-3; D: TRBD2; CDR3: CASSTGTSWTDTQYF; DNA: TGTGCCAGCAGCACCGGGACTAGCTGGACAGATACGCAGTATTTT
V: TRBV28; size: -; J: TRBJ1-1; D: -; CDR3: CASSLIRTEAFF; DNA: TGTGCCAGCAGTTTGATCCGGACTGAAGCTTTCTTT
V: TRBV7-6; size: once; J: TRBJ1-2; D: TRBD1; CDR3: CVGSLGGQGYGYTF; DNA: TGTGTCGGCAGCTTAGGGGGACAGGGATACGGCTACACCTTC
V: TRBV20-1; size: few; J: TRBJ2-7; D: -; CDR3: CSATGDTRGAYEQYF; DNA: TGCAGTGCTACGGGGGACACTCGGGGGGCCTACGAGCAGTACTTC
V: TRBV5-1; size: many; J: TRBJ2-5; D: -; CDR3: CASSLGTHQETQYF; DNA: TGCGCCAGCAGCTTGGGGACACATCAAGAGACCCAGTACTTC
V: TRBV18; size: few; J: TRBJ2-1; D: TRBD1; CDR3: CASSSPSGQGANEQFF; DNA: TGTGCCAGCTCATCACCGTCGGGACAGGGGGCCAATGAGCAGTTCTTC
V: TRBV4-1; size: -; J: TRBJ2-1; D: TRBD2; CDR3: CASSQGAGVQSEQFF; DNA: TGCGCCAGCAGCCAAGGGGCGGGGGTCCAAAGTGAGCAGTTCTTC
V: TRBV28; size: few; J: TRBJ1-2; D: -; CDR3: CASSLPGAGYGYTF; DNA: TGTGCCAGCAGTTTGCCAGGGGCCGGCTATGGCTACACCTTC
V: TRBV28; size: few; J: TRBJ2-1; D: -; CDR3: CASNGGYAREQFF; DNA: TGTGCCAGCAACGGCGGCTATGCGAGAGAGCAGTTCTTC
V: TRBV2; size: -; J: TRBJ1-5; D: -; CDR3: CASREQGYQPQHF; DNA: TGTGCCAGCAGAGAGCAGGGATACCAGCCCCAGCATTTT
V: TRBV27; size: few; J: TRBJ2-7; D: -; CDR3: CASRSLRGQDDEQYF; DNA: TGTGCCAGCAGGTCTTTGCGGGGGCAGGACGACGAGCAGTACTTC
V: TRBV7-2; size: -; J: TRBJ2-1; D: -; CDR3: CASSPYSGDNEQFF; DNA: TGTGCCAGCAGCCCCTACAGTGGGGACAATGAGCAGTTCTTC
V: TRBV4-1; size: -; J: TRBJ2-5; D: -; CDR3: CASSQQRGRTQETQYF; DNA: TGCGCCAGCAGCCAACAACGTGGTCGGACCCAAGAGACCCAGTACTTC
V: TRBV27; size: -; J: TRBJ2-7; D: TRBD2; CDR3: CASSSPGGRSYEQYF; DNA: TGTGCCAGCAGTTCCCCGGGGGGGAGGTCCTACGAGCAGTACTTC
V: TRBV6-2/TRBV6-3; size: -; J: TRBJ1-2; D: -; CDR3: CASSSFHGYTF; DNA: TGTGCCAGCAGCTCCTTTCATGGCTACACCTTC
V: TRBV28; size: -; J: TRBJ2-1; D: TRBD2; CDR3: CASSQTSDWGNEQFF; DNA: TGTGCCAGCAGCCAGACTAGCGATTGGGGGAATGAGCAGTTCTTC
V: TRBV7-9; size: many; J: TRBJ1-2; D: -; CDR3: CASSYTGEGYGYTF; DNA: TGTGCCAGCAGCTACACCGGGGAGGGGTATGGCTACACCTTC
V: TRBV3-1; size: few; J: TRBJ1-6; D: -; CDR3: CASSHRVNSPLHF; DNA: TGTGCCAGCAGCCACAGGGTGAATTCACCCCTCCACTTT
V: TRBV6-6; size: few; J: TRBJ1-1; D: -; CDR3: CASSYSAGAAEAFF; DNA: TGTGCCAGCAGTTACTCGGCCGGGGCGGCTGAAGCTTTCTTT
V: TRBV28; size: many; J: TRBJ2-7; D: -; CDR3: CASSFRTYEQYF; DNA: TGTGCCAGCAGTTTCCGGACCTACGAGCAGTACTTC
V: TRBV20-1; size: -; J: TRBJ1-6; D: -; CDR3: CSAPQPGPGDSPLHF; DNA: TGCAGTGCTCCTCAACCGGGACCCGGGGATTCACCCCTCCACTTT
V: TRBV7-3; size: -; J: TRBJ2-3; D: -; CDR3: CASSPLGAEDTQYF; DNA: TGTGCCAGCAGCCCACTCGGGGCTGAAGATACGCAGTATTTT
V: TRBV5-1; size: -; J: TRBJ1-4; D: -; CDR3: CASSQTGRANEKLFF; DNA: TGCGCCAGCAGCCAAACAGGGAGGGCTAATGAAAAACTGTTTTTT
V: TRBV20-1; size: many; J: TRBJ1-5; D: TRBD1; CDR3: CSARPRQGINQPQHF; DNA: TGCAGTGCTAGGCCTCGACAGGGAATCAATCAGCCCCAGCATTTT
V: TRBV27; size: -; J: TRBJ2-2; D: TRBD2; CDR3: CASSLFPSGGGELFF; DNA: TGTGCCAGCAGTTTATTCCCCTCGGGGGGCGGGGAGCTGTTTTTT
V: TRBV20-1; size: many; J: TRBJ1-2; D: TRBD1; CDR3: CSAPLAGTGGSYGYTF; DNA: TGCAGTGCTCCCTTAGCCGGGACAGGGGGTTCATATGGCTACACCTTC
V: TRBV2; size: once; J: TRBJ2-2; D: TRBD2; CDR3: CASSEVAGGTGELFF; DNA: TGTGCCAGCAGTGAAGTAGCGGGGGGGACCGGGGAGCTGTTTTTT
V: TRBV6-1; size: -; J: TRBJ1-6; D: TRBD1; CDR3: CASSDRGKSYNSPLHF; DNA: TGTGCCAGCAGTGACAGGGGGAAGTCCTATAATTCACCCCTCCACTTT
V: TRBV15; size: -; J: TRBJ2-1; D: TRBD2; CDR3: CATSRGRQRGNEQFF; DNA: TGTGCCACCAGCAGAGGTCGACAGCGGGGCAATGAGCAGTTCTTC
V: TRBV5-4; size: -; J: TRBJ2-7; D: TRBD1; CDR3: CASSLYGQGIYEQYF; DNA: TGTGCCAGCAGCTTATACGGACAGGGGATCTACGAGCAGTACTTC
V: TRBV7-3; size: -; J: TRBJ2-3; D: TRBD1; CDR3: CASSLTRGGDRPDTQYF; DNA: TGTGCCAGCAGCTTAACGCGAGGAGGGGACAGGCCAGATACGCAGTATTTT
V: TRBV3-1; size: -; J: TRBJ2-7; D: -; CDR3: CASSPKGRGPSYEQYF; DNA: TGTGCCAGCAGCCCGAAGGGGCGGGGGCCCTCCTACGAGCAGTACTTC
V: TRBV5-1; size: many; J: TRBJ2-7; D: -; CDR3: CASSLQGNEQYF; DNA: TGTGCCAGCAGCCTACAGGGAAACGAGCAGTACTTC